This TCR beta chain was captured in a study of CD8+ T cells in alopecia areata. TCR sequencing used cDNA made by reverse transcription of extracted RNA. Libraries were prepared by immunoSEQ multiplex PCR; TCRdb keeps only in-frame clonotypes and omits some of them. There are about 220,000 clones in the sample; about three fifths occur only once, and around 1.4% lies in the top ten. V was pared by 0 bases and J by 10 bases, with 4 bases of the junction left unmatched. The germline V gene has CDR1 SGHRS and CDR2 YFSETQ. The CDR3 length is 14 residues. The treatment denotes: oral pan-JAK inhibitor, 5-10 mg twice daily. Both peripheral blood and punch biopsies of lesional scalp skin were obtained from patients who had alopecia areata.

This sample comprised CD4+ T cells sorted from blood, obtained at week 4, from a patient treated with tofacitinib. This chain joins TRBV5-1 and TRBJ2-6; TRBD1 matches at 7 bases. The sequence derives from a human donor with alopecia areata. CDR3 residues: CASSLDRGGNVLTF. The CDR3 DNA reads TGCGCCAGCAGCTTGGACAGGGGCGGGAACGTCCTGACTTTC.